The 9 T cell receptor beta chains below come from one sample, sequenced in a study of T-cell memory formation after mild COVID-19. TCRdb re-analysed the 5' RACE reads in MiXCR, keeping a single row per CDR3 protein. The sample lists roughly 110,000 distinct CDR3 sequences; about 20% were seen once. The sequencing sample was made of PBMCs or a T cell subset sorted from them (not recorded which). These receptors originate from a man younger than 35 who had mild COVID-19 (a few samples of this study predate the infection). Cell type and time point are not known.

J is TRBJ2-5 and V is TRBV29-1; D is perhaps TRBD2 (5 bases). The length of the CDR3 is 12 residues. V was trimmed by 6 bases and J by 2 bases, leaving 10 bases between them. From germline, CDR1 is SQVTM and CDR2 ANQGSEA. The CDR3 DNA follows: TGCAGCGTAAACCGGGAACAAGAGACCCAGTACTTC. Its protein product is CSVNREQETQYF.

V is TRBV4-1 and J is TRBJ2-1, with D possibly TRBD2 on 6 matching bases. V was cut by 3 bases and J by 8 bases, with 14 bases left in between. This CDR3 has 14 amino acids. Germline CDR1 reads MGHRA; CDR2 reads YSYEKL. The CDR3 coding sequence is TGCGCCAGCAGCCATAGACTAGGATTCTATGAGCAGTTCTTC. It translates to CASSHRLGFYEQFF.

This rearrangement joins TRBV24-1 to TRBJ1-1; D is possibly TRBD1 (5 bases). The V end was cut by 1 base, the J end by 5 bases, with 28 bases between. From germline, CDR1 is KGHDR and CDR2 SFDVKD. The CDR3 has 20 residues. Written as DNA, the CDR3 is TGTGCCACCAGTGATTTTGTCCAGGGTGTGAAGTGGGGGGGTGCGACTGAAGCTTTCTTT. Translating gives CATSDFVQGVKWGGATEAFF.

V is TRBV12-3 or TRBV12-4 and J is TRBJ1-5; 11 bases map to TRBD1. The CDR3 covers 15 residues. The ends lost 2 bases at V and 6 bases at J; junction bases unmatched: 3. The DNA of the CDR3 is TGTGCCAGCAGTTTAAGGGGACAGGGGGGTCAGCCCCAGCATTTT. Its translation is CASSLRGQGGQPQHF.

The chain has TRBV6-6 and TRBJ1-6; D ambiguous. From germline, CDR1 is MNHNY and CDR2 SVGAGI (reference sequence). This CDR3 has 15 amino acids. V gave up 4 bases and J gave up 7 bases, with 14 bases separating them. CDR3 sequence reads: CASSSVEGANSPLHF. The CDR3 DNA sequence: TGTGCCAGCAGTTCCGTTGAGGGAGCGAATTCACCCCTCCACTTT.

At least ten counts were recorded for this clonotype. The V and J genes are TRBV4-1 and TRBJ2-1; weak D call: TRBD2 (6 bases). In germline, CDR1 is MGHRA, CDR2 YSYEKL. This CDR3 spans 12 amino acids. Trimming shortened V by 3 bases and J by 7 bases, and 7 bases separated the two germline ends. DNA for the CDR3: TGCGCCAGCAGCCAGGAGGGGAATGAGCAGTTCTTC. It translates to CASSQEGNEQFF.

V gene TRBV9 combines with J gene TRBJ2-7; D could derive from TRBD1 or TRBD2 (5 bases each). Looked up from germline, CDR1 is SGDLS and CDR2 is YYNGEE. Trimming stripped 2 bases from V and 3 bases from J, with 15 bases between. The CDR3 covers 15 residues. CDR3 DNA: TGTGCCAGCAGCGTGGGGACGGCGCCGATCTACGAGCAGTACTTC. It encodes CASSVGTAPIYEQYF.

This chain joins TRBV20-1 and TRBJ1-2; 7 bases are shared with TRBD1. This CDR3 is built from 14 residues. The germline gives CDR1 DFQATT, CDR2 SNEGSKA (reference sequence). After removal of 6 bases from V and 3 bases from J, the junction contained 10 bases not matched to a gene. CDR3 residues: CSAATGDADYGYTF. The CDR3 nucleotides read TGCAGTGCCGCAACAGGGGATGCGGACTATGGCTACACCTTC.

This clonotype showed up just a few times. The V gene is TRBV14, the J gene TRBJ1-1; 9 bases line up with TRBD1. CDR3 size: 15 residues. Germline assignment: CDR1 SGHDN and CDR2 FVKESK. The junction had 4 bases not matched to a gene; V was cut back by 3 bases and J by 2 bases. The CDR3 reads CASSHWTGANTEAFF. The CDR3 nucleotides are TGTGCCAGCAGCCATTGGACAGGGGCTAACACTGAAGCTTTCTTT.